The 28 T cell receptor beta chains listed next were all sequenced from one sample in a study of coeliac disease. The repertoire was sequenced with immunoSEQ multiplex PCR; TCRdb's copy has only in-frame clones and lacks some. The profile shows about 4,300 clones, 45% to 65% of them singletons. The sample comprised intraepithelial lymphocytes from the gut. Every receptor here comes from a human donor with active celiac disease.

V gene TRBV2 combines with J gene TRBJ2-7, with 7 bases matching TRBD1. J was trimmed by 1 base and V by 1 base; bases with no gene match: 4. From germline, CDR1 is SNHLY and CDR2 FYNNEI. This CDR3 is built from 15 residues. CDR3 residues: CASSEGTGRSYEQYF. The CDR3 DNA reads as TGTGCCAGCAGTGAAGGGACAGGTCGTTCCTACGAGCAGTACTTC. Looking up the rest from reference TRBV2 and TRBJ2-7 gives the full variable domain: EPEVTQTPSHQVTQMGQEVILRCVPISNHLYFYWYRQILGQKVEFLVSFYNNEISEKSEIFDDQFSVERPDGSNFTLKIRSTKLEDSAMYFCASSEGTGRSYEQYFGPGTRLTVT.

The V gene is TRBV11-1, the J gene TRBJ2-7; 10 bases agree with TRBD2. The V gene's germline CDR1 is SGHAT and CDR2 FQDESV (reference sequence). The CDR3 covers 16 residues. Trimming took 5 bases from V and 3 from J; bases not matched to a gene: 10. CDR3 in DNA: TGTGCCAGCAGCGCCTCCCTAGCGGGGGTATTCTACGAGCAGTACTTC. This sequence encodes CASSASLAGVFYEQYF.

CDR3 in amino acids: CASSFGTGAYEQYF. The CDR3 DNA is TGTGCCAGCAGCTTCGGGACAGGGGCCTACGAGCAGTACTTC. V gene TRBV11-2 combines with J gene TRBJ2-7; 10 bases align to TRBD1. After removal of 3 bases from V and 2 bases from J, the junction contained 1 base not matched to a gene. CDR3 length equals 14 residues. Germline V CDR1 and CDR2: SGHAT, FQNNGV.

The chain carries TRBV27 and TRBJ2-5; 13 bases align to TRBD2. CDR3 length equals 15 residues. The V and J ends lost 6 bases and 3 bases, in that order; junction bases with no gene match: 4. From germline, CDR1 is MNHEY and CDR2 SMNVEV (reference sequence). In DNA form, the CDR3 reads TGTGCCAGCAGCCGAGGACTAGCGGGAGAAGAGACCCAGTACTTC. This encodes CASSRGLAGEETQYF.

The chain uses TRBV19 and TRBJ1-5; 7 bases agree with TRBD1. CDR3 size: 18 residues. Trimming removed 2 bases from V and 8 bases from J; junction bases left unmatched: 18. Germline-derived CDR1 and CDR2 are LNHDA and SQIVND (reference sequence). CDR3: CASSISGPYWGQYEPQHF. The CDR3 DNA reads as TGTGCCAGTAGTATATCTGGGCCCTACTGGGGACAGTATGAGCCCCAGCATTTT.

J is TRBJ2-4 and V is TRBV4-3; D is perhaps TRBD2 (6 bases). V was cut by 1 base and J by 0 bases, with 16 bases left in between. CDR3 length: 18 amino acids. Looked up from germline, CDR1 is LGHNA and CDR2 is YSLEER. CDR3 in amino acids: CASSQGAGKGLAKNIQYF. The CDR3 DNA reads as TGCGCCAGCAGCCAAGGGGCGGGGAAGGGACTAGCCAAAAACATTCAGTACTTC.

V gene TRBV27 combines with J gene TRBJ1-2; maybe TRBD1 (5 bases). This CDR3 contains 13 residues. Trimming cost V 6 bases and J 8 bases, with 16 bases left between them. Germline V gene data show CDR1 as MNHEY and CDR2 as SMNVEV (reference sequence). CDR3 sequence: CASSPGLRGGYTF. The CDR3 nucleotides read TGTGCCAGCAGCCCGGGACTCCGGGGAGGCTACACCTTC.

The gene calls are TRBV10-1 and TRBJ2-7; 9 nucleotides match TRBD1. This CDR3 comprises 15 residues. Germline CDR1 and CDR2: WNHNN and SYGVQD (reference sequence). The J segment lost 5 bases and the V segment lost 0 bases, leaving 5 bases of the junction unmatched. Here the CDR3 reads CASSESGTGSHEQYF. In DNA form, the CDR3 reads TGCGCCAGCAGTGAGTCAGGGACAGGGTCCCACGAGCAGTACTTC.

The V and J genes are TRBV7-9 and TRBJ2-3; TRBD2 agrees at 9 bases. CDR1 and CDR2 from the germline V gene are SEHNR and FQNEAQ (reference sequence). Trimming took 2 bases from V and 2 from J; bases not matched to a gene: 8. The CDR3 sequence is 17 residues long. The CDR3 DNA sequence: TGTGCCAGCAGCTTATATCTAGCGGGACTCACCACAGATACGCAGTATTTT. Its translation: CASSLYLAGLTTDTQYF.

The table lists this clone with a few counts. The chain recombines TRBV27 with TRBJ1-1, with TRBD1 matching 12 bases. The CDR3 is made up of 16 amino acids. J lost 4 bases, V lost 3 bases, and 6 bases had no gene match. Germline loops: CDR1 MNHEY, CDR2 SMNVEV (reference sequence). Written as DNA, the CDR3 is TGTGCCAGCAGTTTTGGGACAGGGGGCTTGGGCACTGAAGCTTTCTTT. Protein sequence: CASSFGTGGLGTEAFF.

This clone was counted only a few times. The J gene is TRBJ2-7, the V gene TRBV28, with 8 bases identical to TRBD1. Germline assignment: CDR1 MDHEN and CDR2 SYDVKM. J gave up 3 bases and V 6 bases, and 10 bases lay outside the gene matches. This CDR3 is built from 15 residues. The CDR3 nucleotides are TGTGCCAGCAGACCGAGGACAGGGATCCTCTACGAGCAGTACTTC. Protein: CASRPRTGILYEQYF.

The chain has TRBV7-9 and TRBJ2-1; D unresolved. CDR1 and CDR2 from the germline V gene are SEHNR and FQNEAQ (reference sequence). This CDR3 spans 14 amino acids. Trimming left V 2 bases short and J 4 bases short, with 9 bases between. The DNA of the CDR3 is TGTGCCAGCAGCTTACTCGACAAGTACAATGAGCAGTTCTTC. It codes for CASSLLDKYNEQFF.

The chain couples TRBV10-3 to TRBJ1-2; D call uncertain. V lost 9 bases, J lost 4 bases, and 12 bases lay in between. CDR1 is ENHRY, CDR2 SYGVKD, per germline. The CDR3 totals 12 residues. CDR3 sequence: CAIYGLLYGYTF. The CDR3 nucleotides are TGTGCCATTTATGGACTCCTCTATGGCTACACCTTC.

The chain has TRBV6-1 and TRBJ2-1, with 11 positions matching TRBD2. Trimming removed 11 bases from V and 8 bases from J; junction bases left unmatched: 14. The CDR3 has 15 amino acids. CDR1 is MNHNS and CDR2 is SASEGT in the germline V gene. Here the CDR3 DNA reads TGTGCCTCCCTAATTAGCGGGAGGGCAGGGGATGAGCAGTTCTTC. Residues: CASLISGRAGDEQFF.

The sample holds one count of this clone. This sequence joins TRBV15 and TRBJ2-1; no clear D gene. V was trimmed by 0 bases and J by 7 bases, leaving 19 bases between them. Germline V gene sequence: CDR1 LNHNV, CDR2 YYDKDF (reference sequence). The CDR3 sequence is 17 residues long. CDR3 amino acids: CATSRDTLWQAHNEQFF. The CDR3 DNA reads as TGTGCCACCAGCAGAGATACATTGTGGCAGGCCCATAATGAGCAGTTCTTC.

The CDR3 reads CAWSVGAVYGYTF. CDR3 DNA sequence: TGTGCCTGGAGTGTTGGGGCGGTCTATGGCTACACCTTC. The chain links TRBV30 to TRBJ1-2; D perhaps matches TRBD1 (5 bases). The CDR3 sequence is 13 residues long. Germline lookup yields CDR1 GTSNPN and CDR2 SVGIG (reference sequence). V was shortened by 0 bases and J by 4 bases, with 9 bases between the two germline ends. Supplemented by reference TRBV30 and TRBJ1-2, the full variable domain reads SQTIHQWPATLVQPVGSPLSLECTVEGTSNPNLYWYRQAAGRGLQLLFYSVGIGQISSEVPQNLSASRPQDRQFILSSKKLLLSDSGFYLCAWSVGAVYGYTFGSGTRLTVV.

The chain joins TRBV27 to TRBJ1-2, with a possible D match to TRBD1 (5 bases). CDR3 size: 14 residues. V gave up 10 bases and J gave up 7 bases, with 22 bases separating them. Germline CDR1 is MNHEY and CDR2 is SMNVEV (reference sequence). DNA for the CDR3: TGTGCCACCTCCGCGGGACCGAGTAATGGTGGCTACACCTTC. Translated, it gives CATSAGPSNGGYTF.

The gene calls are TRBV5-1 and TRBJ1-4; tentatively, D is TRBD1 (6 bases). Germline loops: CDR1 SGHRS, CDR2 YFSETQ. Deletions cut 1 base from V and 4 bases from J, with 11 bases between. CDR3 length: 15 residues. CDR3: CASSLNRAINEKLFF. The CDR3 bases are TGCGCCAGCAGCTTGAACAGGGCTATTAATGAAAAACTGTTTTTT.

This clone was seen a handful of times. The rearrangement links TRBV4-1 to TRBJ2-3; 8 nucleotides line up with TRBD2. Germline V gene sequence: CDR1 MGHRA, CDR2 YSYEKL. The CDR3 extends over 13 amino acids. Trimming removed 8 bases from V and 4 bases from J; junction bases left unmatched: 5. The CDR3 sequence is CASGTGGPDTQYF. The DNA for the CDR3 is TGCGCCAGCGGAACGGGAGGGCCAGATACGCAGTATTTT.

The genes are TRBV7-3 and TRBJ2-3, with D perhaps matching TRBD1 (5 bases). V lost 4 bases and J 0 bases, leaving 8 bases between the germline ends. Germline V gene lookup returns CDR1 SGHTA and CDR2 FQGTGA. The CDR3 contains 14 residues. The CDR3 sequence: CASSYTGSTDTQYF. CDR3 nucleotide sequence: TGTGCCAGCAGCTACACAGGTAGCACAGATACGCAGTATTTT.

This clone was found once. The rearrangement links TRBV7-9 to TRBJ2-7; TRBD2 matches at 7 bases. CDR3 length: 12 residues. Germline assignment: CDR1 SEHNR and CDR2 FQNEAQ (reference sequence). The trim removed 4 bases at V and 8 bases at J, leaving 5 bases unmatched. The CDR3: CASSSGTTQQYF. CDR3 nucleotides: TGTGCCAGCAGCTCCGGGACTACTCAGCAGTACTTC.

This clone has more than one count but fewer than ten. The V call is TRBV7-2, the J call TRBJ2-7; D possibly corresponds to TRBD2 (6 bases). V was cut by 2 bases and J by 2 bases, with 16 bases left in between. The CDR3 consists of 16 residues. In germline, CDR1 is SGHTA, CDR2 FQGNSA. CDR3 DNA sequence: TGTGCCAGCAGCTTATGGAAAGGGATAGCGGCCTACGAGCAGTACTTC. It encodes CASSLWKGIAAYEQYF. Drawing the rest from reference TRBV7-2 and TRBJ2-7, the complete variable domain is GAGVSQSPSNKVTEKGKDVELRCDPISGHTALYWYRQSLGQGLEFLIYFQGNSAPDKSGLPSDRFSAERTGGSVSTLTIQRTQQEDSAVYLCASSLWKGIAAYEQYFGPGTRLTVT.

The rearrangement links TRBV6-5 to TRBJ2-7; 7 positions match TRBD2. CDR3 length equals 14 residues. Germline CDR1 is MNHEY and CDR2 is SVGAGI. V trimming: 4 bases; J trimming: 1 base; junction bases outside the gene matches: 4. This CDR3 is CASSSGLFSYEQYF. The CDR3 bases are TGTGCCAGCAGTTCGGGACTATTTTCCTACGAGCAGTACTTC.

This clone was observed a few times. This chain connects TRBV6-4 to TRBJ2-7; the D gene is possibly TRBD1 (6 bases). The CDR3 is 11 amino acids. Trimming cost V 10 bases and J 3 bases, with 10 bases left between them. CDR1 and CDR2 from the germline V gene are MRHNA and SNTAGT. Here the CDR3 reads CATSTGYEQYF. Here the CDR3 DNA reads TGTGCCACTTCGACAGGCTACGAGCAGTACTTC.

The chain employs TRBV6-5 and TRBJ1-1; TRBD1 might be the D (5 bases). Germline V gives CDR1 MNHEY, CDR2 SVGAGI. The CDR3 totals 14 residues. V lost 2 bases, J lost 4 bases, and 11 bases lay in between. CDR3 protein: CASSYSWQGTEAFF. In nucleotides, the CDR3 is TGTGCCAGCAGTTACAGTTGGCAGGGCACTGAAGCTTTCTTT.

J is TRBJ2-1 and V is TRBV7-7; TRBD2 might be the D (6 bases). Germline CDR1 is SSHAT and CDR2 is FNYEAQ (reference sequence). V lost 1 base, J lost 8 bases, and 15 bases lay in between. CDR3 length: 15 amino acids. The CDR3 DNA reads TGTGCCAGCAGCTTAGAAGTCGGGTCGGGAGATGAGCAGTTCTTC. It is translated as CASSLEVGSGDEQFF.

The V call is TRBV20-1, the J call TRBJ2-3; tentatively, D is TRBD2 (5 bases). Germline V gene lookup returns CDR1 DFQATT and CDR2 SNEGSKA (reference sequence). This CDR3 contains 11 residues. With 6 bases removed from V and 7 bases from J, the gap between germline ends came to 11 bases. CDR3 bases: TGCAGTGCGGATTGGGAGAATACGCAGTATTTT. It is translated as CSADWENTQYF.

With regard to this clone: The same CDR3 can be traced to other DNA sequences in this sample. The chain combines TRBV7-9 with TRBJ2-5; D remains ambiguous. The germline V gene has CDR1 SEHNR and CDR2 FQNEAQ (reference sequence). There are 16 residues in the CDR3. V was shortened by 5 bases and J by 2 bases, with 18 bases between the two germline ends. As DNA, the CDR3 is TGTGCCAGCAGCCCCCCAGCCACTAAAGATCAAGAGACCCAGTACTTC. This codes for CASSPPATKDQETQYF.